This passage covers 14 T cell receptor beta chains from one sample sequenced in a study of shared clonotypes between healthy human individuals. Profiled with immunoSEQ multiplex PCR; TCRdb holds only in-frame clones, not every one. The sample contains roughly 2,000,000 clones, about 95% of which appear only once. Positively selected for CCR7, the CD45RO-negative cells used as naive CD8 cells excluded terminally differentiated effector memory CD45RA+ cells. Sequences were obtained from naive CD8+ T cells sorted from blood. All receptors come from a man younger than 30 in good health.

The V and J genes are TRBV5-6 and TRBJ1-2; 9 bases are a match to TRBD1. J lost 4 bases, V lost 2 bases, and 3 bases had no gene match. The CDR3 has 14 amino acids. Germline V gene sequence: CDR1 SGHDT, CDR2 YYEEEE. CDR3: CASSFGTGPYGYTF. DNA for the CDR3: TGTGCCAGCAGCTTTGGGACAGGGCCCTATGGCTACACCTTC.

Of note for this clone: One end of the junction fails to match germline, which may point to a read error. The chain combines TRBV7-7 with TRBJ2-2; the D is unclear. In germline, CDR1 is SSHAT, CDR2 FNYEAQ (reference sequence). The CDR3 consists of 14 residues. The CDR3 nucleotides are TGTGCTAGCAGCTTAAGAGAGAGCACCGGGGAGCTGTTTTTT. Protein sequence: CASSLRESTGELFF.

This rearrangement joins TRBV7-9 to TRBJ2-3; TRBD1 matches 7 bases. Germline CDR1 SEHNR, CDR2 FQNEAQ (reference sequence). The CDR3 loop spans 18 amino acids. J gave up 1 base and V 5 bases, and 15 bases lay outside the gene matches. The CDR3 here is CASSLGQAQPAGTDTQYF. The CDR3 DNA reads as TGTGCCAGCAGCCTAGGACAGGCACAACCCGCAGGCACAGATACGCAGTATTTT. Using reference TRBV7-9 and TRBJ2-3 for the parts outside the CDR3, the full variable domain is DTGVSQNPRHKITKRGQNVTFRCDPISEHNRLYWYRQTLGQGPEFLTYFQNEAQLEKSRLLSDRFSAERPKGSFSTLEIQRTEQGDSAMYLCASSLGQAQPAGTDTQYFGPGTRLTVL.

About this clone itself: The sample has other DNA sequences that encode this CDR3 too. For the CDR3, the DNA is TGTGCCAGCAGTTACTCGGCCGGGTACTACAATGAGCAGTTCTTC. Residues: CASSYSAGYYNEQFF. The chain is built from TRBV6-5 and TRBJ2-1; D is ambiguous. This CDR3 comprises 15 residues. Germline V lookup: CDR1 MNHEY, CDR2 SVGAGI. With 0 bases removed from V and 3 bases from J, the gap between germline ends came to 9 bases.

The chain recombines TRBV18 with TRBJ1-6; D possibly corresponds to TRBD1 (6 bases). Germline V gene lookup returns CDR1 KGHSH and CDR2 LQKENI. Trimming stripped 3 bases from V and 5 bases from J, with 20 bases between. The CDR3 contains 18 residues. The CDR3 loop is CASSPARSGVVNNSPLHF. In DNA form, the CDR3 reads TGTGCCAGCTCACCGGCCCGATCAGGGGTAGTAAATAATTCACCCCTCCACTTT.

V is TRBV6-5 and J is TRBJ2-2, with D possibly being TRBD1 (6 bases). CDR1 and CDR2 (germline): MNHEY, SVGAGI. This CDR3 is built from 14 residues. Trimming stripped 8 bases from V and 1 base from J, with 11 bases between. Here the CDR3 reads CASEGHLNTGELFF. For the CDR3, the DNA is TGTGCCAGCGAGGGACACCTGAACACCGGGGAGCTGTTTTTT.

The chain uses TRBV5-4 and TRBJ2-3, with 11 nucleotides matching TRBD2. V lost 4 bases and J lost 4; bases outside the gene matches: 8. The CDR3 is 16 residues long. Germline V gives CDR1 SGHNT, CDR2 YYREEE (reference sequence). CDR3 sequence: CASSMGTSGLADTQYF. The CDR3 DNA reads TGTGCCAGCAGCATGGGGACTAGCGGATTAGCAGATACGCAGTATTTT.

The V call is TRBV6-5, the J call TRBJ2-3; weak D call: TRBD1 (6 bases). Germline lookup yields CDR1 MNHEY and CDR2 SVGAGI. This CDR3 has 13 amino acids. Trimming left V 6 bases short and J 2 bases short, with 9 bases between. Here the CDR3 DNA reads TGTGCCAGCAGCGTGGGGGCCACAGATACGCAGTATTTT. This encodes CASSVGATDTQYF.

As for this clone: Additional DNA sequences in this sample encode the identical CDR3. The chain has TRBV27 and TRBJ2-7; perhaps TRBD2 as D (5 bases). The CDR3 runs to 13 residues. Trimming removed 2 bases at V and 4 bases at J, with 9 bases between. Germline V gene sequence: CDR1 MNHEY, CDR2 SMNVEV (reference sequence). As DNA, the CDR3 is TGTGCCAGCAGTTTAGGACGAGGGTACGAGCAGTACTTC. Residues: CASSLGRGYEQYF.

CDR3 residues: CASSMRTGGNQYF. The CDR3, as DNA: TGTGCCAGCAGTATGAGGACAGGGGGGAACCAATACTTC. This rearrangement joins TRBV27 to TRBJ2-4; 10 nucleotides line up with TRBD1. V was clipped by 5 bases and J by 16 bases; unmatched bases: 11. Germline V gives CDR1 MNHEY, CDR2 SMNVEV (reference sequence). This CDR3 contains 13 residues.

This chain connects TRBV7-9 to TRBJ2-7; D is uncertain. V was pared by 6 bases and J by 3 bases, with 18 bases between. The CDR3 covers 15 residues. CDR1 is SEHNR, CDR2 FQNEAQ, per germline (reference sequence). The CDR3 sequence is CASSRALSEYYEQYF. CDR3 sequence (DNA): TGTGCCAGCAGTCGAGCGCTGTCGGAATACTACGAGCAGTACTTC.

This clone occurred once. This chain connects TRBV29-1 to TRBJ1-1; D remains ambiguous. Germline V gene lookup returns CDR1 SQVTM and CDR2 ANQGSEA. This CDR3 is built from 13 residues. Trimming removed 5 bases from V and 4 bases from J, with 14 bases in between. The DNA for the CDR3 is TGCAGCGTTCGCGTGGCCCTAGGCACTGAAGCTTTCTTT. It encodes CSVRVALGTEAFF.

A word on this clone: The sample contains more than one DNA sequence encoding this CDR3. The rearrangement joins TRBV4-1 to TRBJ1-3; 7 nucleotides agree with TRBD1. The CDR3 covers 15 residues. V shed 1 base, J shed 4 bases, and the junction held 4 bases outside the gene matches. Germline V gene data show CDR1 as MGHRA and CDR2 as YSYEKL. CDR3 nucleotides: TGCGCCAGCAGCCAAGGACAGGGAGCCGGAAACACCATATATTTT. Translating it yields CASSQGQGAGNTIYF.

The chain links TRBV5-1 to TRBJ2-1; D not certain. Germline loops: CDR1 SGHRS, CDR2 YFSETQ. The CDR3 length is 15 residues. The V end was cut by 5 bases, the J end by 1 base, with 13 bases between. CDR3 protein: CASSMRFGSYNEQFF. In nucleotides, the CDR3 is TGCGCCAGCAGTATGAGGTTCGGGTCCTACAATGAGCAGTTCTTC.